These 32 T cell receptor beta chains were all obtained from the same sample, sequenced in a study of blood T cell repertoires in COVID-19. TCRdb keeps only in-frame clones here, not all; method: immunoSEQ multiplex PCR. In the table there are around 36,000 clones, about nine tenths of which are singletons. Material: peripheral blood. Receptors originate from a human donor in a cohort sampled during active COVID-19.

The chain recombines TRBV6-5 with TRBJ1-2, with TRBD1 identical over 11 bases. CDR1 and CDR2 from the germline V gene are MNHEY and SVGAGI. This CDR3 spans 14 amino acids. The junction had 7 bases not matched to a gene; V was cut back by 5 bases and J by 8 bases. The CDR3 loop is CASSPGTGGAGYTF. The CDR3 DNA is TGTGCCAGCAGTCCCGGGACAGGGGGAGCGGGCTACACCTTC.

This chain joins TRBV3-1 (or the pseudogene TRBV3-2) and TRBJ1-2, with 7 bases that match TRBD1. CDR1 LGHDT and CDR2 YNNKEL come from the germline V gene (reference sequence). The CDR3 is 14 residues long. The V gene end was trimmed by 2 bases and the J gene end by 5 bases; junction bases not matched to a gene: 5. The CDR3 region is CASSQTTGEYGYTF. The CDR3 coding sequence is TGTGCCAGCAGCCAAACCACAGGGGAGTATGGCTACACCTTC.

The genes are TRBV19 and TRBJ1-5, with 9 bases lining up with TRBD1. V lost 3 bases to trimming and J lost 2 bases; unmatched junction nucleotides: 11. From germline, CDR1 is LNHDA and CDR2 SQIVND (reference sequence). This CDR3 is 18 amino acids long. In DNA, the CDR3 is TGTGCCAGTAGTATCCGGGACAGGGAAGTGAGAGGCAATCAGCCCCAGCATTTT. Residues: CASSIRDREVRGNQPQHF.

In this sample, this clone turned up once. The V and J genes are TRBV5-1 and TRBJ2-2; tentative D call: TRBD1 (6 bases). In germline, CDR1 is SGHRS, CDR2 YFSETQ. The CDR3 is made up of 15 amino acids. The ends were cut back, 0 bases at V and 4 bases at J, with 10 bases in the middle. CDR3 amino acids: CASSLGGLGTGELFF. The CDR3 DNA follows: TGCGCCAGCAGCTTGGGGGGGCTTGGCACCGGGGAGCTGTTTTTT.

This CDR3 reads CAWTGWADTQYF. CDR3 DNA: TGTGCCTGGACAGGGTGGGCAGATACGCAGTATTTT. The rearrangement joins TRBV30 to TRBJ2-3, with D perhaps TRBD1 (5 bases). V lost 4 bases to trimming and J lost 4 bases, with 9 bases between them. This CDR3 is built from 12 residues. Germline-derived CDR1 and CDR2 are GTSNPN and SVGIG (reference sequence).

This chain connects TRBV7-6 to TRBJ2-7; 10 bases match TRBD1. Germline assignment: CDR1 SGHVS and CDR2 FNYEAQ. The V gene end was trimmed by 1 base and the J gene end by 5 bases; junction bases not matched to a gene: 5. The CDR3 has 15 amino acids. This CDR3 reads CASSLERTGGDEQYF. The CDR3 DNA sequence: TGTGCCAGCAGCTTAGAAAGGACAGGGGGGGACGAGCAGTACTTC. Using reference TRBV7-6 and TRBJ2-7 for the parts outside the CDR3, the full variable domain is GAGVSQSPRYKVTKRGQDVALRCDPISGHVSLYWYRQALGQGPEFLTYFNYEAQQDKSGLPNDRFSAERPEGSISTLTIQRTEQRDSAMYRCASSLERTGGDEQYFGPGTRLTVT.

The rearrangement joins TRBV5-5 to TRBJ2-7; the D is unclear. The length of the CDR3 is 13 residues. CDR1 and CDR2 (germline): SGHKS, YYEKEE (reference sequence). Trimming took off 4 bases at V and 3 bases at J, with 11 bases between the two ends. CDR3: CASSTGGSYEQYF. The CDR3 region has the DNA TGTGCCAGCAGCACGGGTGGCAGCTACGAGCAGTACTTC. Full variable domain (missing parts from reference TRBV5-5 and TRBJ2-7): DAGVTQSPTHLIKTRGQQVTLRCSPISGHKSVSWYQQVLGQGPQFIFQYYEKEERGRGNFPDRFSARQFPNYSSELNVNALLLGDSALYLCASSTGGSYEQYFGPGTRLTVT.

The chain combines TRBV28 with TRBJ1-2; possibly TRBD1 for D (6 bases). V lost 5 bases and J 8 bases, leaving 18 bases between the germline ends. This CDR3 is built from 14 residues. From germline, CDR1 is MDHEN and CDR2 SYDVKM. The CDR3 is CASSANSQGRGYTF. The CDR3, as DNA: TGTGCCAGCAGTGCGAATTCTCAGGGGCGGGGCTACACCTTC.

In its sample, this clone was seen a few times. DNA for the CDR3: TGTGCCAGCAGCTTGAAAGTCGTCGGGTCTAGCCACCAAGAGACCCAGTACTTC. Translation: CASSLKVVGSSHQETQYF. The rearrangement uses TRBV5-5 and TRBJ2-5; TRBD2 might be the D (5 bases). Germline CDR1 is SGHKS and CDR2 is YYEKEE (reference sequence). Trimming shortened V by 1 base and J by 0 bases, and 19 bases separated the two germline ends. The CDR3 runs 18 residues. The complete variable domain, with remaining parts taken from reference TRBV5-5 and TRBJ2-5, reads DAGVTQSPTHLIKTRGQQVTLRCSPISGHKSVSWYQQVLGQGPQFIFQYYEKEERGRGNFPDRFSARQFPNYSSELNVNALLLGDSALYLCASSLKVVGSSHQETQYFGPGTRLLVL.

J is TRBJ2-2 and V is TRBV5-1, with TRBD2 matching over 11 bases. The V gene end was trimmed by 5 bases and the J gene end by 2 bases; junction bases not matched to a gene: 2. This CDR3 spans 15 amino acids. Germline V CDR1 and CDR2: SGHRS, YFSETQ. The CDR3 sequence: CASRGTSGNTGELFF. For the CDR3, the DNA is TGCGCCAGCAGAGGGACTAGCGGTAACACCGGGGAGCTGTTTTTT.

V gene TRBV13 combines with J gene TRBJ1-1; D not certain. Trimming left V 8 bases short and J 1 base short, with 11 bases between. The germline gives CDR1 PRHDT, CDR2 FYEKMQ (reference sequence). The CDR3 spans 13 residues. The CDR3 sequence is CASGIEGNTEAFF. DNA for the CDR3: TGTGCCAGCGGAATTGAGGGGAACACTGAAGCTTTCTTT.

This clone was seen only once. V usage is TRBV3-1 (or the pseudogene TRBV3-2) and J usage is TRBJ2-1; 10 bases are a match to TRBD2. The CDR3 extends over 17 amino acids. Unmatched junction bases numbered 11, after V lost 4 bases and J lost 5 bases. CDR1 is LGHDT and CDR2 is YNNKEL in the germline V gene (reference sequence). CDR3 in amino acids: CASSLLPSGGAHNEQFF. CDR3 sequence (DNA): TGTGCCAGCAGCCTACTACCGAGCGGGGGGGCCCACAATGAGCAGTTCTTC.

The V and J genes are TRBV30 and TRBJ2-5, with TRBD2 matching over 16 bases. Germline trimming cut 5 bases from V and 7 bases from J; bases unmatched to any gene: 4. The germline CDR1 and CDR2 sequences are GTSNPN and SVGIG (reference sequence). This CDR3 spans 14 amino acids. The DNA of the CDR3 is TGTGCCTGGGGGACTAGCGGGGGGGCCGTGACCCAGTACTTC. This sequence encodes CAWGTSGGAVTQYF.

The V call is TRBV5-1, the J call TRBJ1-1, with TRBD1 identical over 8 bases. The CDR3 covers 16 residues. Germline V lookup: CDR1 SGHRS, CDR2 YFSETQ. Trimming cost V 2 bases and J 6 bases; bases outside gene matches: 12. The CDR3, as DNA: TGCGCCAGCAGCTTCCGACCGACAGGGGTAATGGCTGAAGCTTTCTTT. This gives the protein CASSFRPTGVMAEAFF.

The genes are TRBV18 and TRBJ2-7; 7 bases map to TRBD2. The CDR3 runs 16 residues. Trimming at V came to 0 bases and at J to 6 bases, leaving 11 bases not matched to a gene. Germline lookup yields CDR1 KGHSH and CDR2 LQKENI. CDR3 in amino acids: CASSPPGGYPGGEQYF. The CDR3 coding sequence is TGTGCCAGCTCACCACCCGGCGGGTACCCGGGGGGCGAGCAGTACTTC.

This clone has just a few counts. This chain links TRBV30 with TRBJ1-5, with no clear D. From germline, CDR1 is GTSNPN and CDR2 SVGIG (reference sequence). There are 14 residues in the CDR3. V was shortened by 0 bases and J by 9 bases, with 15 bases between the two germline ends. The CDR3 nucleotides read TGTGCCTGGAGTGTCGGCATCGCGGGATGGCCCCAGCATTTT. Its protein product is CAWSVGIAGWPQHF. Supplemented by reference TRBV30 and TRBJ1-5, the full variable domain reads SQTIHQWPATLVQPVGSPLSLECTVEGTSNPNLYWYRQAAGRGLQLLFYSVGIGQISSEVPQNLSASRPQDRQFILSSKKLLLSDSGFYLCAWSVGIAGWPQHFGDGTRLSIL.

The chain links TRBV19 to TRBJ2-7, with D hard to call. Germline CDR1 LNHDA, CDR2 SQIVND (reference sequence). This CDR3 comprises 15 residues. The germline V and J ends were trimmed by 7 bases and 2 bases, with 18 bases remaining between them. The CDR3 DNA sequence: TGTGCCAGTACCGCGACCCCAAACAGACCCTACGAGCAGTACTTC. This translates into CASTATPNRPYEQYF. Based on the CDR3 plus reference TRBV19 and TRBJ2-7, the full variable domain is DGGITQSPKYLFRKEGQNVTLSCEQNLNHDAMYWYRQDPGQGLRLIYYSQIVNDFQKGDIAEGYSVSREKKESFPLTVTSAQKNPTAFYLCASTATPNRPYEQYFGPGTRLTVT.

The J gene is TRBJ2-2, the V gene TRBV7-2; weak D call: TRBD2 (6 bases). CDR1 is SGHTA, CDR2 FQGNSA, per germline. CDR3 length: 15 residues. Trimming removed 6 bases from V and 0 bases from J, with 11 bases in between. The CDR3 reads CASRGGASNTGELFF. The DNA of the CDR3 is TGTGCCAGCAGGGGAGGAGCCTCGAACACCGGGGAGCTGTTTTTT.

J is TRBJ2-2 and V is TRBV4-3, with TRBD2 identical over 12 bases. The CDR3 has 16 residues. Germline V lookup: CDR1 LGHNA, CDR2 YSLEER. V lost 9 bases, J lost 4 bases, and 9 bases stayed unmatched. The DNA of the CDR3 is TGCGCCAGTCAGGAGCTAGCGGGAGGGGTCACCGGGGAGCTGTTTTTT. As protein: CASQELAGGVTGELFF.

CDR3 amino acids: CASSEYGGANTEAFF. As DNA, the CDR3 is TGTGCCAGCAGTGAATATGGAGGGGCGAACACTGAAGCTTTCTTT. This rearrangement joins TRBV2 to TRBJ1-1; D is possibly TRBD1 (5 bases). Per the germline V gene, CDR1 is SNHLY and CDR2 is FYNNEI. With 2 bases removed from V and 1 base from J, the gap between germline ends came to 11 bases. The CDR3 spans 15 residues. The full variable domain, with the rest looked up from reference TRBV2 and TRBJ1-1, is EPEVTQTPSHQVTQMGQEVILRCVPISNHLYFYWYRQILGQKVEFLVSFYNNEISEKSEIFDDQFSVERPDGSNFTLKIRSTKLEDSAMYFCASSEYGGANTEAFFGQGTRLTVV.

The CDR3 DNA is TGCAGTGCTAGTTTGACAGGGGGCCTTCTTGGCTACACCTTC. Translating it yields CSASLTGGLLGYTF. The genes are TRBV20-1 and TRBJ1-2; TRBD1 matches 10 bases. With V trimmed by 3 bases and J by 7 bases, 8 bases remained unmatched. CDR1 is DFQATT and CDR2 is SNEGSKA in the germline V gene (reference sequence). The length of the CDR3 is 14 residues.

The chain combines TRBV5-1 with TRBJ1-6, with 9 bases identical to TRBD1. The CDR3 has 15 amino acids. Per germline, CDR1 SGHRS and CDR2 YFSETQ. With 4 bases clipped from V and 9 bases from J, the junction kept 8 bases outside the gene matches. The CDR3 DNA sequence: TGCGCCAGCAGCCTCGGGACAGGGACGGTTTCACCCCTCCACTTT. This encodes CASSLGTGTVSPLHF.

The V and J genes are TRBV10-2 and TRBJ2-7; D not resolved. Germline V gene sequence: CDR1 WSHSY, CDR2 SAAADI. With 7 bases removed from V and 9 bases from J, the gap between germline ends came to 19 bases. The CDR3 consists of 13 residues. CDR3: CASTSAAHVAQYF. Written as DNA, the CDR3 is TGCGCCAGCACCTCGGCGGCCCATGTAGCGCAGTACTTC.

The chain is built from TRBV19 and TRBJ2-1; 12 positions match TRBD2. There are 14 residues in the CDR3. Losses at the gene ends were 7 bases for V and 4 bases for J; bases not matched to a gene: 2. Germline V gene sequence: CDR1 LNHDA, CDR2 SQIVND (reference sequence). CDR3 residues: CASNLAGGYNEQFF. The CDR3 DNA is TGTGCCAGTAATCTAGCGGGGGGGTACAATGAGCAGTTCTTC.

This chain joins TRBV28 and TRBJ2-2; D may be TRBD1 (6 bases). This CDR3 is 15 amino acids long. Germline V gives CDR1 MDHEN, CDR2 SYDVKM. V lost 7 bases and J 2 bases, leaving 14 bases between the germline ends. DNA of the CDR3: TGTGCCAGCAACCTTATACAGGGAAACACCGGGGAGCTGTTTTTT. The encoded protein is CASNLIQGNTGELFF.

J is TRBJ2-7 and V is TRBV10-2; 8 bases align to TRBD1. With V trimmed by 4 bases and J by 2 bases, 10 bases remained unmatched. CDR1 and CDR2 (germline): WSHSY, SAAADI. This CDR3 contains 16 residues. Here the CDR3 reads CASSVLLGQGPYEQYF. CDR3 coding DNA: TGCGCCAGCAGTGTTTTGCTCGGACAGGGCCCCTACGAGCAGTACTTC.

This rearrangement joins TRBV11-2 to TRBJ2-5, with 7 bases matching TRBD1. The CDR3 loop spans 15 amino acids. Germline V gives CDR1 SGHAT, CDR2 FQNNGV. V lost 2 bases, J lost 4 bases, and 7 bases stayed unmatched. The CDR3 DNA reads as TGTGCCAGCAGCTTATTAACAGGGGCGGGAGAGACCCAGTACTTC. It is translated as CASSLLTGAGETQYF.

The chain couples TRBV6-1 to TRBJ2-3; 7 nucleotides agree with TRBD1. The CDR3 has 16 amino acids. Germline V gene lookup returns CDR1 MNHNS and CDR2 SASEGT. Trimming removed 3 bases from V and 3 bases from J; junction bases left unmatched: 9. The CDR3 loop reads CASSEIHRGATDTQYF. The DNA for the CDR3 is TGTGCCAGCAGTGAGATACACAGGGGCGCTACAGATACGCAGTATTTT.

This rearrangement joins TRBV3-1 (or the pseudogene TRBV3-2) to TRBJ1-2; D gene ambiguous. The germline V gene has CDR1 LGHDT and CDR2 YNNKEL (reference sequence). V shed 1 base and J shed 7 bases, with 16 bases lying between them. The CDR3 consists of 15 residues. The CDR3 sequence is CASSQVNFGVGGYTF. The CDR3 region has the DNA TGTGCCAGCAGCCAAGTCAATTTCGGGGTCGGTGGCTACACCTTC.

The chain uses TRBV5-1 and TRBJ1-1; a possible D gene is TRBD1 (6 bases). Trimming stripped 4 bases from V and 1 base from J, with 11 bases between. Germline V lookup: CDR1 SGHRS, CDR2 YFSETQ. The CDR3 loop spans 14 amino acids. The CDR3 region is CASSPGTSNTEAFF. CDR3 nucleotides: TGCGCCAGCAGCCCGGGGACATCGAACACTGAAGCTTTCTTT.

The V call is TRBV7-6, the J call TRBJ2-7, with unresolved D. The V gene's germline CDR1 is SGHVS and CDR2 FNYEAQ. V was cut by 1 base and J by 2 bases, with 6 bases left in between. The CDR3 is made up of 13 amino acids. This CDR3 reads CASSLGAPYEQYF. The CDR3 bases are TGTGCCAGCAGCTTAGGGGCCCCCTACGAGCAGTACTTC.

This chain uses TRBV9 with TRBJ2-7, with D possibly matching TRBD2 (5 bases). V was shortened by 4 bases and J by 5 bases, with 16 bases between the two germline ends. CDR1 SGDLS and CDR2 YYNGEE come from the germline V gene. The CDR3 covers 14 residues. The DNA for the CDR3 is TGTGCCAGCAGCTTACGACCCAGCGGAGACGAGCAGTACTTC. Protein: CASSLRPSGDEQYF.